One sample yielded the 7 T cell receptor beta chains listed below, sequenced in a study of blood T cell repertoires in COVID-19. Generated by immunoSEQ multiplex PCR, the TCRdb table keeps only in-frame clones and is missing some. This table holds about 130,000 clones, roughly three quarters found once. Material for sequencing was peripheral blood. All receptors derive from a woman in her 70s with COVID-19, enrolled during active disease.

This CDR3 is CASILTVSSYEQYF. As DNA, the CDR3 is TGTGCCAGCATACTGACAGTTTCCTCCTACGAGCAGTACTTC. The rearrangement links TRBV6-5 to TRBJ2-7; a possible D gene is TRBD1 (5 bases). The CDR3 totals 14 residues. V lost 7 bases to trimming and J lost 0 bases, with 13 bases between them. The germline V gene has CDR1 MNHEY and CDR2 SVGAGI.

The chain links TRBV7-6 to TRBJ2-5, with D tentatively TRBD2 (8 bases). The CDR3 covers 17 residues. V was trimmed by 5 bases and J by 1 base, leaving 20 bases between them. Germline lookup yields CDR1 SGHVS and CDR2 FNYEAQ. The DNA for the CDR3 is TGTGCCAGCAGCCCCCCGACAGGGCGGGGGGCCCAAGAGACCCAGTACTTC. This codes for CASSPPTGRGAQETQYF.

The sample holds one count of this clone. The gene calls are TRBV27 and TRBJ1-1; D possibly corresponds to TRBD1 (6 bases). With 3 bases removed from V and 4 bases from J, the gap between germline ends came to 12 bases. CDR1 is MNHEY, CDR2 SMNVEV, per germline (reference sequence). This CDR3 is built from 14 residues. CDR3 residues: CASSFTGMSTEAFF. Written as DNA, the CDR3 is TGTGCCAGCAGTTTTACAGGGATGAGCACTGAAGCTTTCTTT.

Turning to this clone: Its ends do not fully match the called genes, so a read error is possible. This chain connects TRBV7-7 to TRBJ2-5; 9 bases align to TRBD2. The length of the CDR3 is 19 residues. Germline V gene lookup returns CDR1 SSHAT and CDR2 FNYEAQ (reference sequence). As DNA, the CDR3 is TGTGCTAGCAGCTTGAGAGGGGGAATTAGCGGGGGCCACCAAGAGACCCAGTACTTC. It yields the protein CASSLRGGISGGHQETQYF.

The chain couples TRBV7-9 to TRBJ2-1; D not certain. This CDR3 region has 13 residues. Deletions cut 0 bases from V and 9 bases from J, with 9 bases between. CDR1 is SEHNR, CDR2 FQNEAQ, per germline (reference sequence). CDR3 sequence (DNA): TGTGCCAGCAGCTTAGCGGTAGCCGGTGAGCAGTTCTTC. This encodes CASSLAVAGEQFF. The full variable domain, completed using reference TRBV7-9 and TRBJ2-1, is DTGVSQNPRHKITKRGQNVTFRCDPISEHNRLYWYRQTLGQGPEFLTYFQNEAQLEKSRLLSDRFSAERPKGSFSTLEIQRTEQGDSAMYLCASSLAVAGEQFFGPGTRLTVL.

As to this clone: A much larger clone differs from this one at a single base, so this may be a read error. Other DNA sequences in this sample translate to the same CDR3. In DNA, the CDR3 is TGTGCCAGCAGCAAAGGGGGCAGAGCTAATTATGGCTACACCTTC. This translates into CASSKGGRANYGYTF. The chain links TRBV21-1 to TRBJ1-2; TRBD1, the table's D call, lacks a check against the DNA. TRBV21-1 has pseudogene status. The CDR3 runs 15 residues.

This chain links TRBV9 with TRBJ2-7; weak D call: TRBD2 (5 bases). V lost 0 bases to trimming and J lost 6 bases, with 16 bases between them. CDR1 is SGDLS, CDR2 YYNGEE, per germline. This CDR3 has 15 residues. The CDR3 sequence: CASSVGLAVLAEQYF. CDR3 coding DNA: TGTGCCAGCAGCGTAGGTCTAGCAGTACTGGCCGAGCAGTACTTC.